This T cell receptor (beta chain) appears in the sequencing data of a study of OX40 agonist ivuxolimab in advanced cancers. Study-level results: Normalized T-cell clonal expansion was also low in a subset of nonresponders. Among expanded peripheral T cells, antigen specificity went undetermined.

Profiling relied on immunoSEQ multiplex PCR, and the TCRdb table lists in-frame clones only, not all of them. There are 60,000 or so clones in the sample; 85% to 90% occur only once, and 4.5% to 6% lies in the top ten. Concerning this clone itself: As yet, its antigen is unknown.

This CDR3 is 13 amino acids long. Trimming left V 4 bases short and J 5 bases short, with 12 bases between. Germline loops: CDR1 SQVTM, CDR2 ANQGSEA. This chain uses TRBV29-1 with TRBJ2-1; D remains ambiguous. Specimen: CD4+ or CD8+ T cells sorted from blood, collected in a trial of the OX40 agonist ivuxolimab. The sequence derives from an adult with an advanced solid tumor such as melanoma, head and neck, liver or kidney cancer. DNA of the CDR3: TGCAGCGTTGCCCCCCCGGCGCACAATGAGCAGTTCTTC. Translated, it gives CSVAPPAHNEQFF.